The 24 T cell receptor beta chains reported below all come from one sample, sequenced in a study of blood T cell repertoires in COVID-19. Sequenced by immunoSEQ multiplex PCR; TCRdb stores in-frame clones only, minus some. This sample has about 190,000 clones; approximately 91% occur once, and the top ten carry 1.1%. Sequencing input: peripheral blood. The origin of the receptors is a man younger than 45 with acute or convalescent COVID-19.

This sequence joins TRBV5-1 and TRBJ2-7; D is possibly TRBD1 (6 bases). Germline lookup yields CDR1 SGHRS and CDR2 YFSETQ. The V and J ends lost 0 bases and 6 bases respectively, with 16 bases between them. The CDR3 is 15 residues long. CDR3 in amino acids: CASSLAPDRPSEQYF. The CDR3 DNA sequence: TGCGCCAGCAGCTTGGCACCGGACAGACCTTCCGAGCAGTACTTC.

V is TRBV2 and J is TRBJ2-4; the match to TRBD2 covers 10 bases. The CDR3 is 14 amino acids. Germline V lookup: CDR1 SNHLY, CDR2 FYNNEI. Trimming cost V 5 bases and J 7 bases; bases outside gene matches: 5. The CDR3 DNA is TGTGCCAGCAGTTACGGTAGCGGGAGGAACATTCAGTACTTC. Protein product: CASSYGSGRNIQYF.

The V call is TRBV2, the J call TRBJ2-3; 12 bases agree with TRBD2. J was trimmed by 1 base and V by 5 bases; bases with no gene match: 4. Germline V gene lookup returns CDR1 SNHLY and CDR2 FYNNEI. This CDR3 spans 16 amino acids. CDR3 bases: TGTGCCAGCAGTCTACGGACTAGCGGGGGCACAGATACGCAGTATTTT. Its protein is CASSLRTSGGTDTQYF.

V is TRBV6-1 and J is TRBJ1-6; TRBD1 might be the D (6 bases). With 3 bases removed from V and 9 bases from J, the gap between germline ends came to 15 bases. Germline loops: CDR1 MNHNS, CDR2 SASEGT. The CDR3 totals 15 residues. CDR3 DNA: TGTGCCAGCAGTGATAGTGGGGGCAGTGGTTCACCCCTCCACTTT. Translated: CASSDSGGSGSPLHF.

The chain carries TRBV7-9 and TRBJ2-1; D might be TRBD2 (6 bases). The V gene's germline CDR1 is SEHNR and CDR2 FQNEAQ (reference sequence). The CDR3 runs to 17 residues. Trimming stripped 5 bases from V and 4 bases from J, with 21 bases between. The CDR3 DNA reads TGTGCCAGCAGCCTCCCGCCAAGTAGCGGCTCGTACAATGAGCAGTTCTTC. Translated, it gives CASSLPPSSGSYNEQFF.

The chain employs TRBV5-1 and TRBJ2-3; TRBD1 agrees at 9 bases. Germline V gene data show CDR1 as SGHRS and CDR2 as YFSETQ. The CDR3 covers 15 residues. The junction had 11 bases not matched to a gene; V was cut back by 6 bases and J by 6 bases. The CDR3 DNA sequence: TGCGCCAGCAACAGGCGGGACAGGGCTACTGATACGCAGTATTTT. Its translation is CASNRRDRATDTQYF. Drawing the rest from reference TRBV5-1 and TRBJ2-3, the complete variable domain is KAGVTQTPRYLIKTRGQQVTLSCSPISGHRSVSWYQQTPGQGLQFLFEYFSETQRNKGNFPGRFSGRQFSNSRSEMNVSTLELGDSALYLCASNRRDRATDTQYFGPGTRLTVL.

The chain has TRBV29-1 and TRBJ1-1, with D uncertain. This CDR3 spans 12 amino acids. V gave up 3 bases and J gave up 4 bases, with 9 bases separating them. CDR1 is SQVTM and CDR2 is ANQGSEA in the germline V gene. This CDR3 reads CSVEGYTTEAFF. The DNA of the CDR3 is TGCAGCGTTGAGGGCTATACCACTGAAGCTTTCTTT. The variable domain in full, completed from reference TRBV29-1 and TRBJ1-1, reads SAVISQKPSRDICQRGTSLTIQCQVDSQVTMMFWYRQQPGQSLTLIATANQGSEATYESGFVIDKFPISRPNLTFSTLTVSNMSPEDSSIYLCSVEGYTTEAFFGQGTRLTVV.

The table lists this clone with a count of one. The rearrangement joins TRBV10-3 to TRBJ2-1, with 9 bases aligning to TRBD2. V lost 11 bases to trimming and J lost 9 bases; unmatched junction nucleotides: 5. The germline V gene has CDR1 ENHRY and CDR2 SYGVKD. CDR3 length equals 11 residues. DNA of the CDR3: TGTGCCGTCTTAGCGGGAGTTGAGCAGTTCTTC. Protein sequence: CAVLAGVEQFF.

The chain recombines TRBV4-1 with TRBJ2-5; D perhaps matches TRBD1 (6 bases). The CDR3 spans 18 residues. V lost 3 bases and J lost 2, with 22 bases in between. CDR1 is MGHRA, CDR2 YSYEKL, per germline. The CDR3 nucleotides read TGCGCCAGCAGCCAGACGAAACGGACAGACACTTTACAAGAGACCCAGTACTTC. The encoded protein is CASSQTKRTDTLQETQYF.

V and J are TRBV27 and TRBJ2-5; 7 bases fit TRBD2. Unmatched junction bases numbered 13, after V lost 7 bases and J lost 5 bases. Germline V gene data show CDR1 as MNHEY and CDR2 as SMNVEV (reference sequence). This CDR3 is built from 15 residues. Written as DNA, the CDR3 is TGTGCCAGCAAATCATGGGGAGGGCCTGGGGAGACCCAGTACTTC. This sequence encodes CASKSWGGPGETQYF.

The chain links TRBV6-5 to TRBJ2-3, with D possibly TRBD2 on 7 matching bases. Germline-derived CDR1 and CDR2 are MNHEY and SVGAGI. The CDR3 length is 14 residues. Trimming took 9 bases from V and 7 from J, leaving 20 bases between them. The CDR3 DNA reads TGTGCCAGTCGGTCGGGGGGCCGCCTTCATACGCAGTATTTT. It codes for CASRSGGRLHTQYF.

V gene TRBV5-4 combines with J gene TRBJ1-2; D may be TRBD1 (6 bases). Germline CDR1 is SGHNT and CDR2 is YYREEE (reference sequence). The V end lost 0 bases, the J end lost 5 bases, and 11 bases lay between the germline ends. There are 14 residues in the CDR3. CDR3 in amino acids: CASSLDREEYGYTF. The CDR3 coding sequence is TGTGCCAGCAGCTTGGACAGGGAAGAATATGGCTACACCTTC.

The V gene is TRBV12-3 or TRBV12-4, the J gene TRBJ2-1; tentative D call: TRBD2 (6 bases). The CDR3 is 13 residues long. Trimming left V 5 bases short and J 10 bases short, with 15 bases between. The CDR3 coding sequence is TGTGCCAGCAGTCTGCCGGAGCGGGCCGAGCAGTTCTTC. Translation gives CASSLPERAEQFF.

The chain is built from TRBV10-2 and TRBJ1-1; D not certain. Germline CDR1 WSHSY, CDR2 SAAADI. V was trimmed by 1 base and J by 8 bases, leaving 11 bases between them. The CDR3 consists of 13 residues. The CDR3 protein is CASSEYQRSEAFF. In DNA, the CDR3 is TGCGCCAGCAGTGAGTATCAACGGTCGGAAGCTTTCTTT.

The rearrangement links TRBV18 to TRBJ2-3; 7 nucleotides line up with TRBD1. CDR1 and CDR2 (germline): KGHSH, LQKENI. The CDR3 consists of 19 residues. Trimming removed 1 base from V and 3 bases from J; junction bases left unmatched: 16. The CDR3 here is CASSPRLVGRQGETDTQYF. CDR3 DNA sequence: TGTGCCAGCTCACCACGCCTAGTCGGTCGACAGGGAGAGACAGATACGCAGTATTTT. Variable domain in full (rest from reference TRBV18 and TRBJ2-3): NAGVMQNPRHLVRRRGQEARLRCSPMKGHSHVYWYRQLPEEGLKFMVYLQKENIIDESGMPKERFSAEFPKEGPSILRIQQVVRGDSAAYFCASSPRLVGRQGETDTQYFGPGTRLTVL.

The chain links TRBV19 to TRBJ1-2, with 7 positions matching TRBD1. Germline trimming cut 2 bases from V and 7 bases from J; bases unmatched to any gene: 4. The germline CDR1 and CDR2 sequences are LNHDA and SQIVND (reference sequence). This CDR3 is 13 amino acids long. CDR3 in amino acids: CASSITTGTGYTF. CDR3 DNA: TGTGCCAGTAGTATAACGACAGGGACTGGCTACACCTTC.

This rearrangement joins TRBV4-2 to TRBJ1-2; D uncertain. With 0 bases removed from V and 3 bases from J, the gap between germline ends came to 8 bases. CDR1 and CDR2 from the germline V gene are LGHNA and YNFKEQ. The CDR3 runs to 14 residues. The CDR3 DNA sequence: TGTGCCAGCAGCCAAGATCTAACAGACTATGGCTACACCTTC. Its translation is CASSQDLTDYGYTF.

The V and J genes are TRBV5-4 and TRBJ1-3, with TRBD1 matching 7 bases. The CDR3 loop spans 14 amino acids. Germline V gene sequence: CDR1 SGHNT, CDR2 YYREEE (reference sequence). Trimming removed 4 bases from V and 8 bases from J; junction bases left unmatched: 9. CDR3 loop: CASSPDPTGDTIYF. The CDR3 bases are TGTGCCAGCAGCCCCGACCCTACAGGGGACACCATATATTTT.

This clone was detected a few times. The CDR3 nucleotides are TGTGCCAGCAGCTTCGGGGACACTGAAGCTTTCTTT. As protein: CASSFGDTEAFF. The chain employs TRBV7-8 and TRBJ1-1; D unclear. CDR1 is SGHVS and CDR2 is FQNEAQ in the germline V gene. The CDR3 totals 12 residues. V shed 3 bases and J shed 3 bases, with 5 bases lying between them. The entire variable domain, with the rest obtained from reference TRBV7-8 and TRBJ1-1, is as follows: GAGVSQSPRYKVAKRGQDVALRCDPISGHVSLFWYQQALGQGPEFLTYFQNEAQLDKSGLPSDRFFAERPEGSVSTLKIQRTQQEDSAVYLCASSFGDTEAFFGQGTRLTVV.

The V call is TRBV15, the J call TRBJ1-5, with TRBD1 identical over 9 bases. V lost 3 bases, J lost 6 bases, and 3 bases stayed unmatched. This CDR3 region has 14 residues. CDR1 is LNHNV and CDR2 is YYDKDF in the germline V gene (reference sequence). CDR3 in amino acids: CATSSRQGGQPQHF. The CDR3 DNA follows: TGTGCCACCAGCAGTCGACAGGGGGGTCAGCCCCAGCATTTT.

The chain has TRBV6-5 and TRBJ2-7; D gene uncertain. The V gene lost 2 bases and the J gene lost 3 bases, with 17 bases spanning the gap. CDR3 length: 16 residues. Germline values: CDR1 MNHEY, CDR2 SVGAGI. The CDR3 sequence is CASSYTIPDEDYEQYF. In DNA form, the CDR3 reads TGTGCCAGCAGTTACACCATACCCGATGAGGACTACGAGCAGTACTTC.

The sample holds a few counts of this clone. CDR3 sequence reads: CASSLVAGAYEQYF. The CDR3 region has the DNA TGTGCCAGCAGTTTGGTAGCGGGAGCCTACGAGCAGTACTTC. The rearrangement links TRBV28 to TRBJ2-7, with 9 positions matching TRBD2. Losses at the gene ends were 3 bases for V and 2 bases for J; bases not matched to a gene: 2. CDR1 MDHEN and CDR2 SYDVKM come from the germline V gene. The CDR3 consists of 14 residues.

The chain uses TRBV4-1 and TRBJ1-5; the D gene is possibly TRBD1 (6 bases). Trimming pared 2 bases from V and 8 bases from J, leaving 10 bases between. CDR3 length equals 13 residues. Germline V CDR1 and CDR2: MGHRA, YSYEKL. CDR3 coding DNA: TGCGCCAGCAGCCAAACAGGGATTGAGCCCCAGCATTTT. Translation: CASSQTGIEPQHF.

V gene TRBV28 combines with J gene TRBJ1-3; D unclear. V lost 6 bases to trimming and J lost 5 bases, with 11 bases between them. The CDR3 consists of 13 residues. The V gene's germline CDR1 is MDHEN and CDR2 SYDVKM. The CDR3 nucleotides are TGTGCCAGCAGAGCTACCGTCCGAAACACCATATATTTT. Translated, it gives CASRATVRNTIYF.